These 22 T cell receptor beta chains were sequenced from one sample in a study of CD8 T cells in ankylosing spondylitis. TCRdb re-called the 5' RACE reads with MiXCR, one entry per CDR3 protein. The data hold roughly 250,000 distinct CDR3 sequences, with 8% to 9.5% observed a single time. The specimen sequenced was blood, either unsorted or a sorted T cell fraction (not recorded which). Receptors were obtained from a male donor with ankylosing spondylitis or in good health (not recorded which).

This clonotype has at least ten counts. The chain links TRBV20-1 to TRBJ2-2, with TRBD2 matching 8 bases. After removal of 3 bases from V and 7 bases from J, the junction contained 4 bases not matched to a gene. The CDR3 is 13 residues long. Germline lookup yields CDR1 DFQATT and CDR2 SNEGSKA (reference sequence). CDR3 sequence reads: CSASREGDGELFF. The CDR3, as DNA: TGCAGTGCTAGTCGGGAGGGGGACGGGGAGCTGTTTTTT.

This chain joins TRBV12-3 or TRBV12-4 and TRBJ2-5, with D possibly matching TRBD2 (6 bases). The CDR3 consists of 13 residues. V was pared by 7 bases and J by 9 bases, with 18 bases between. The CDR3 loop is CASTLDGGWSQYF. CDR3 sequence (DNA): TGTGCCAGCACCCTGGACGGAGGGTGGTCCCAGTACTTC.

At least ten counts were recorded for this clonotype. CDR3 DNA: TGTGCCAGCCGGGGCGGCTCCTATAATTCACCCCTCCACTTT. Translation: CASRGGSYNSPLHF. V is TRBV12-3 or TRBV12-4 and J is TRBJ1-6; maybe TRBD1 (5 bases). V was shortened by 8 bases and J by 0 bases, with 8 bases between the two germline ends. CDR3 length: 14 amino acids.

On this clonotype: With a much larger clone just one base away, this may be a read error. This sequence joins TRBV9 and TRBJ2-3, with a weak D call TRBD2 (7 bases). CDR3 length: 14 amino acids. The germline CDR1 and CDR2 sequences are SGDLS and YYNGEE. CDR3 in DNA: TGTGCCAGCAGCGACTCGGGGGGCACAGATACGCAGAATTTT. Translating it yields CASSDSGGTDTQNF.

This clonotype was recorded a few times. The chain carries TRBV4-3 and TRBJ1-1, with D uncertain. The CDR3 is 15 amino acids. Trimming pared 0 bases from V and 0 bases from J, leaving 8 bases between. Germline CDR1 and CDR2: LGHNA and YSLEER. CDR3 nucleotides: TGCGCCAGCAGCCAAGATCGCGTCCTGAACACTGAAGCTTTCTTT. Protein product: CASSQDRVLNTEAFF.

In this sample, this clonotype turned up many times. This chain uses TRBV6-1 with TRBJ2-4; 7 bases are shared with TRBD2. CDR1 MNHNS and CDR2 SASEGT come from the germline V gene. The CDR3 loop spans 17 amino acids. With 6 bases clipped from V and 0 bases from J, the junction kept 11 bases outside the gene matches. The CDR3 sequence is CASRGEAAGLAKNIQYF. Written as DNA, the CDR3 is TGTGCCAGCAGGGGGGAAGCAGCGGGATTAGCCAAAAACATTCAGTACTTC.

This clonotype has a count of ten or more. V is TRBV28 and J is TRBJ2-1; TRBD2 aligns across 11 bases. The trim removed 5 bases at V and 6 bases at J, leaving 9 bases unmatched. The germline gives CDR1 MDHEN, CDR2 SYDVKM. This CDR3 region has 16 residues. The CDR3 protein is CASSLLAGGPRNEQFF. The CDR3 DNA sequence: TGTGCCAGCAGTCTATTAGCGGGAGGGCCGCGCAATGAGCAGTTCTTC.

The sample holds many counts of this clonotype. This rearrangement joins TRBV20-1 to TRBJ1-1, with a tentative D call TRBD1 (5 bases). Germline V lookup: CDR1 DFQATT, CDR2 SNEGSKA (reference sequence). V was pared by 2 bases and J by 0 bases, with 16 bases between. This CDR3 spans 16 amino acids. CDR3 region: CSARKGRPLLNTEAFF. For the CDR3, the DNA is TGCAGTGCTAGAAAGGGGCGCCCGTTACTGAACACTGAAGCTTTCTTT.

In its sample, this clonotype was seen many times. The genes are TRBV4-3 and TRBJ1-2; D might be TRBD1 (5 bases). CDR3 length: 18 amino acids. Trimming left V 1 base short and J 1 base short, with 19 bases between. CDR1 and CDR2 from the germline V gene are LGHNA and YSLEER. The CDR3 nucleotides read TGCGCCAGCAGCCAAGGAAGGGACGTTGAATTTCGTAACTATGGCTACACCTTC. This gives the protein CASSQGRDVEFRNYGYTF.

This clonotype was picked up a small number of times. The chain is built from TRBV5-1 and TRBJ2-7; TRBD2 matches 11 bases. The CDR3 extends over 15 amino acids. The germline V gene has CDR1 SGHRS and CDR2 YFSETQ. The trim removed 4 bases at V and 5 bases at J, leaving 8 bases unmatched. This CDR3 is CASSLIAGGPHEQYF. The CDR3 coding sequence is TGCGCCAGCAGCCTAATAGCGGGAGGGCCCCACGAGCAGTACTTC.

This clonotype occurred many times. CDR3 DNA sequence: TGCGCCAGCAGCTTGGCCCCGGGGGGCCACGGCAATCAGCCCCAGCATTTT. It specifies CASSLAPGGHGNQPQHF. The chain couples TRBV5-1 to TRBJ1-5; weak D call: TRBD1 (6 bases). The CDR3 length is 17 residues. The V end was cut by 0 bases, the J end by 2 bases, with 15 bases between. CDR1 and CDR2 (germline): SGHRS, YFSETQ.

This clonotype was counted only a few times. This sequence may be a read error, since a much larger clone differs from it by one base. This rearrangement joins TRBV12-3 or TRBV12-4 to TRBJ2-3, with 7 bases aligning to TRBD2. V was clipped by 6 bases and J by 8 bases; unmatched bases: 17. The CDR3 extends over 16 amino acids. Here the CDR3 DNA reads TGTGCCAGCAGCTTCCGGGGAGGGTTCAAGGCAGGTACGCAGTATTTT. It specifies CASSFRGGFKAGTQYF.

This clonotype was seen at least ten times. This sequence joins TRBV5-1 and TRBJ2-3; no clear D. V was cut by 0 bases and J by 2 bases, with 10 bases left in between. Looked up from germline, CDR1 is SGHRS and CDR2 is YFSETQ. The CDR3 has 15 residues. CDR3 residues: CASSLGADNTDTQYF. DNA for the CDR3: TGCGCCAGCAGCTTGGGGGCGGATAACACAGATACGCAGTATTTT.

The chain employs TRBV7-2 and TRBJ2-3, with TRBD2 matching 10 bases. Trimming removed 5 bases from V and 1 base from J; junction bases left unmatched: 9. The germline V gene encodes CDR1 SGHTA and CDR2 FQGNSA. The CDR3 covers 17 residues. The DNA for the CDR3 is TGTGCCAGCAGCCCACGGGGACTAGCGCTCGGCACAGATACGCAGTATTTT. Translating gives CASSPRGLALGTDTQYF.

This clonotype has at least ten counts. The chain employs TRBV7-6 and TRBJ1-2; 7 bases are shared with TRBD1. This CDR3 has 12 amino acids. Germline trimming cut 5 bases from V and 8 bases from J; bases unmatched to any gene: 5. The germline V gene has CDR1 SGHVS and CDR2 FNYEAQ. In nucleotides, the CDR3 is TGTGCCAGCAGCCCAGGGGGGGGGGGCTACACCTTC. This encodes CASSPGGGGYTF.

Many counts were recorded for this clonotype. V usage is TRBV6-1 and J usage is TRBJ2-5, with 11 bases lining up with TRBD2. The J segment lost 1 base and the V segment lost 6 bases, leaving 4 bases of the junction unmatched. CDR1 and CDR2 (germline): MNHNS, SASEGT. This CDR3 has 15 residues. CDR3 DNA sequence: TGTGCCAGCAGACGGACTAGCGGGCCCCAAGAGACCCAGTACTTC. This encodes CASRRTSGPQETQYF.

Ten or more counts support this clonotype. The rearrangement links TRBV12-3 or TRBV12-4 to TRBJ2-7; D might be TRBD2 (7 bases). The length of the CDR3 is 15 residues. Trimming shortened V by 2 bases and J by 0 bases, and 11 bases separated the two germline ends. As DNA, the CDR3 is TGTGCCAGCAGTTTACGGGGGGCGAGCTCCTACGAGCAGTACTTC. Residues: CASSLRGASSYEQYF.

There are many counts of this clonotype. CDR3 sequence: CASIGSGRSPGELFF. CDR3 nucleotides: TGTGCCAGCATAGGGAGCGGGAGGTCCCCCGGGGAGCTGTTTTTT. The V and J genes are TRBV6-1 and TRBJ2-2; 9 bases agree with TRBD2. Germline CDR1 is MNHNS and CDR2 is SASEGT. V dropped 7 bases and J dropped 6; count of bases not matched to a gene: 9. This CDR3 contains 15 residues.

This clonotype was seen many times. The genes are TRBV20-1 and TRBJ1-2; D is possibly TRBD1 (5 bases). The CDR3 sequence is 15 residues long. Trimming took 0 bases from V and 8 from J, leaving 19 bases between them. Germline values: CDR1 DFQATT, CDR2 SNEGSKA (reference sequence). In nucleotides, the CDR3 is TGCAGTGCTAGAGACTCCTCGGGGCCCTCTCGGGGCTACACCTTC. Translating gives CSARDSSGPSRGYTF.

This clonotype was seen ten or more times. The chain employs TRBV12-3 or TRBV12-4 and TRBJ1-5; maybe TRBD1 (5 bases). With 6 bases removed from V and 1 base from J, the gap between germline ends came to 7 bases. This CDR3 has 13 amino acids. The CDR3 nucleotides read TGTGCCAGCAGGCAGGGAAGCAATCAGCCCCAGCATTTT. Translation gives CASRQGSNQPQHF.

This clonotype occurred many times. The gene calls are TRBV5-1 and TRBJ1-6, with D unclear. CDR1 SGHRS and CDR2 YFSETQ come from the germline V gene. The V end was cut by 0 bases, the J end by 8 bases, with 18 bases between. The CDR3 is made up of 17 amino acids. The CDR3 bases are TGCGCCAGCAGCTTGGCAATAGAAGCAGAAATGGATTCACCCCTCCACTTT. This sequence encodes CASSLAIEAEMDSPLHF.

This clonotype was detected ten times or more. The V and J genes are TRBV20-1 and TRBJ2-1; 9 bases fit TRBD1. The CDR3 loop spans 15 amino acids. The V and J ends lost 0 bases and 7 bases, in that order; junction bases with no gene match: 7. Germline lookup yields CDR1 DFQATT and CDR2 SNEGSKA (reference sequence). CDR3 loop: CSARDLTGGMNEQFF. CDR3 coding DNA: TGCAGTGCTAGAGATCTCACAGGGGGCATGAATGAGCAGTTCTTC.